This TCR beta chain was captured by sequencing in a study of blood T cells in healthy people across ages. The authors ran a second PCR of about 7 to 11 cycles using a sample-barcoded 5' primer and a J-beta primer mix. MiXCR, run by TCRdb on the 5' RACE reads, gives a single entry per CDR3 protein. In the table there are 1.5 million to 2 million distinct CDR3 sequences, under 30% of which are singletons. This clonotype has ten or more counts. Germline CDR1 and CDR2: LGHNA and YSLEER. The CDR3 consists of 15 residues. With 0 bases removed from V and 8 bases from J, the gap between germline ends came to 14 bases.

The clonotype was recovered from a woman aged 25 to 39 in good health. This sequence joins TRBV4-3 and TRBJ2-1, with TRBD2 as a possible D gene (5 bases). Input material: blood. CDR3 residues: CASSQEYGKVHEQFF. The CDR3 DNA reads as TGCGCCAGCAGCCAAGAATACGGGAAGGTGCATGAGCAGTTCTTC.